Here is one T cell receptor beta chain with its context. Its antigen is still unknown. No base quality information exists; no much larger clone differs at one position. TCRbeta CDR3 regions were amplified from genomic DNA using the immunoSEQ Assay, a bias-controlled multiplex PCR. For the original study's pipeline: The number of nucleated cells in each sample was estimated by amplification of reference gene primers within the assay. Sequence reads were collapsed and filtered to measure the absolute abundance of every unique TCRbeta CDR3 rearrangement. Productive Simpson clonality was computed per sample as the square root of Simpson's diversity index over productive rearrangements. The immuneACCESS repertoire file appears here via TCRdb, limited to in-frame rearrangements. These files lack a portion of the clones; in checked studies, under half of the deficit traces to unresolved V genes, and the cause of the others is not known. That table is the source of V, J and clone size, and D and trimming were worked out from the DNA. The sample includes about 320,000 clones, with around 84% observed a single time. The ten largest clones capture over 1.5% of the sample.

This sample is drawn from a study of blood T cell repertoires in COVID-19 (TCRdb year 2020). Describing the broader study: Samples covering the acute and convalescent phases of COVID-19 were provided by collaborators in the United States, Italy and Spain. The dataset comprised deeply sampled blood TCRbeta repertoires from subjects exposed to, actively infected with, or recovered from COVID-19. The samples were drawn from two sources: the first 160 participants of the ongoing ImmuneRACE study, and some 1,300 subjects contributed by 6 global collaborators. Where available, HLA class I and class II types were obtained from metadata supplied by the sample provider rather than from assay-based typing. The repertoires were released in a freely available public database meant as a resource for research on the immune response to SARS-CoV-2. The sample metadata nearly always contained a de-identified subject ID, COVID-19 status, age in years and sex. The material from the prospective study consisted of cDNA or gDNA derived from T cells, B-cell-depleted T cells, or PBMCs.

Participants in the prospective study were aged roughly 18 to 100 years, lived in 20 to 30 United States geographic areas, and enrolled through a virtual design. To assign participants to cohorts, the prospective study relied on clinical history that participants themselves reported in a screening survey and a study questionnaire. Exposed participants had been in contact, within 2 weeks of entering the study, with a person who had a PCR-confirmed or clinician-diagnosed case of COVID-19. In the prospective study, mobile phlebotomists collected whole blood, serum and a nasopharyngeal or oropharyngeal swab from each participant. Over an approximately 2-month period, participants in the prospective study had the option of providing additional blood draws and questionnaires. Before DNA extraction, prospective study blood samples were shipped either frozen or at room temperature. Overall study outcomes, separate from this receptor: Clinical and demographic metadata were provided uncurated, with the amount varying by source and participant.

Material: PBMCs or T cells enriched from blood (not recorded which). The source is a woman aged 25 to 39 who had been exposed to COVID-19.

The DNA reads TGTGCCAGCAGTCCTCTCCCCCGGACAGGGACCGACTATGGCTACACCTTC. Translated, it gives CASSPLPRTGTDYGYTF. The V gene is TRBV27 and the J gene is TRBJ1-2, and 8 junctional nucleotides match TRBD1. There are 17 amino acids in the CDR3, from cysteine to phenylalanine inclusive. CDR3 DNA only is kept here, 51 bases in frame from base 1. V loses 5 bases at its end and J loses 3 bases; junction bases beyond the gene matches: 14. Reading the germline V gene (reference sequence) gives CDR1 MNHEY and CDR2 SMNVEV.